What follows are 3 T cell receptor beta chains derived from one specimen sequenced in a study of blood T cell repertoires in COVID-19. Clones were read by immunoSEQ multiplex PCR, and TCRdb kept only the in-frame ones, dropping some. The table lists 300,000 to 350,000 clones, around nine tenths of them singletons. Material: peripheral blood. These TCRs come from a woman aged 55-69 years with COVID-19, enrolled during active disease.

Only one count was recorded for this clone. The same CDR3 can be traced to other DNA sequences in this sample. The chain combines TRBV4-1 with TRBJ1-2; 8 positions match TRBD1. With V trimmed by 1 base and J by 4 bases, 2 bases remained unmatched. The CDR3 runs 14 residues. Germline loops: CDR1 MGHRA, CDR2 YSYEKL. The CDR3, as DNA: TGCGCCAGCAGCCAAGGAACAGGGGGCTATGGCTACACCTTC. This gives the protein CASSQGTGGYGYTF.

The chain uses TRBV30 and TRBJ1-1; D gene unclear. V dropped 5 bases and J dropped 7 bases, with 20 bases sitting between them. Germline V gene sequence: CDR1 GTSNPN, CDR2 SVGIG (reference sequence). This CDR3 is built from 14 residues. The CDR3 nucleotides read TGTGCCTGGGAGGACGGGCCTCGTGGGAGTGAAGCTTTCTTT. This gives the protein CAWEDGPRGSEAFF.

The sample holds one count of this clone. The V and J genes are TRBV25-1 and TRBJ1-2; D possibly corresponds to TRBD1 (6 bases). V lost 6 bases, J lost 0 bases, and 17 bases lay in between. The CDR3 is made up of 16 amino acids. CDR1 is MGHDK, CDR2 SYGVNS, per germline. DNA of the CDR3: TGTGCCAGCAGGCCGAACGTCTGGACAGCTAACTATGGCTACACCTTC. Encoded protein: CASRPNVWTANYGYTF.